Listed below are T cell receptor beta chains from one sample, sequenced in a study of blood T cells in healthy people across ages. MiXCR, applied by TCRdb to the 5' RACE reads, yields one record per CDR3 protein. The sample includes roughly 730,000 distinct CDR3 sequences, around three fifths of them seen just once. Source material: blood. The receptors were gathered from a man aged 35-49 years in good health. The CDR3 runs from the conserved cysteine through the conserved F or W. A D gene is named only where the DNA matches it firmly. Expanded clones get a size class; other rows say once, few or many, or leave the size out.

>TRBV20-1|.|.|TRBJ1-1
CSARDRLNTEAFF
TGCAGTGCTAGAGACCGACTGAACACTGAAGCTTTCTTT
>TRBV7-9|.|.|TRBJ1-1
CASSPPGTIRTEAFF
TGTGCCAGCAGCCCCCCCGGGACAATAAGAACTGAAGCTTTCTTT
>TRBV10-3|once|.|TRBJ2-7
CAISESAIRYEQYF
TGTGCCATCAGTGAGTCGGCCATTAGATACGAGCAGTACTTC
>TRBV29-1|.|TRBD2|TRBJ2-1
CSVSTGTNNYNEQFF
TGCAGCGTTTCCACCGGGACTAATAACTACAATGAGCAGTTCTTC
>TRBV7-9|few|.|TRBJ1-4
CASSFQGGEKLFF
TGTGCCAGCAGCTTCCAGGGTGGAGAAAAACTGTTTTTT
>TRBV7-2|.|TRBD1|TRBJ2-4
CASSSSGGQGRVNIQYF
TGTGCCAGCAGCTCCTCCGGGGGACAGGGAAGGGTAAACATTCAGTACTTC
>TRBV24-1|.|TRBD2|TRBJ2-5
CATSDLGGDRAETQYF
TGTGCCACCAGTGATTTGGGGGGGGATCGGGCGGAGACCCAGTACTTC
>TRBV10-3|few|TRBD2|TRBJ2-7
CAISSSGTREQYF
TGTGCCATCAGTTCTAGCGGGACTCGCGAGCAGTACTTC
>TRBV27|.|TRBD2|TRBJ2-1
CASSSPSGLVQFF
TGTGCCAGCAGTTCCCCCTCGGGACTAGTTCAGTTCTTC
>TRBV29-1|.|TRBD1|TRBJ2-3
CSETGTGNTDTQYF
TGCAGCGAAACCGGGACAGGGAACACAGATACGCAGTATTTT
>TRBV11-2|.|.|TRBJ1-4
CASSPGGGGGEKLFF
TGTGCCAGCAGCCCTGGAGGGGGAGGAGGTGAAAAACTGTTTTTT
>TRBV5-1|.|.|TRBJ1-1
CASSFKTDGNTEAFF
TGCGCCAGCAGCTTTAAAACCGACGGTAACACTGAAGCTTTCTTT
>TRBV15|.|.|TRBJ1-5
CATSRGGGPANQPQHF
TGTGCCACCAGCAGAGGAGGTGGGCCGGCGAATCAGCCCCAGCATTTT
>TRBV29-1|few|.|TRBJ1-1
CSVEWGLSTEAFF
TGCAGCGTTGAATGGGGTCTAAGCACTGAAGCTTTCTTT
>TRBV7-2|few|.|TRBJ2-1
CASSLGLGLKSYNEQFF
TGTGCCAGCAGCCTAGGTCTGGGACTCAAGTCCTACAATGAGCAGTTCTTC
>TRBV9|.|TRBD2|TRBJ2-1
CASSSGRGGRSYNEQFF
TGTGCCAGCAGCTCCGGGAGAGGCGGGAGGTCCTACAATGAGCAGTTCTTC
>TRBV4-1|.|.|TRBJ2-7
CASSRIDSTYEQYF
TGCGCCAGCAGCCGAATCGACAGTACCTACGAGCAGTACTTC
>TRBV6-2/TRBV6-3|few|.|TRBJ2-7
CASKTASTFYEQYF
TGTGCCAGCAAAACAGCCTCAACTTTCTACGAGCAGTACTTC
>TRBV2|.|TRBD1|TRBJ2-1
CASGTVSYNEQFF
TGTGCCAGCGGGACAGTGAGTTACAATGAGCAGTTCTTC
>TRBV29-1|.|.|TRBJ2-7
CSVGERARGEQYF
TGCAGCGTGGGAGAGCGGGCGCGGGGCGAGCAGTACTTC
>TRBV7-8|.|.|TRBJ2-3
CASSLVEGGAADTQYF
TGTGCCAGCAGCTTAGTTGAGGGGGGAGCGGCAGATACGCAGTATTTT
>TRBV6-6|.|TRBD1|TRBJ2-3
CASSYLGQGADTQYF
TGTGCCAGCAGTTACCTGGGACAGGGTGCAGATACGCAGTATTTT